This T cell receptor (beta chain) was observed in a study of Graves' ophthalmopathy and Graves' hyperthyroidism. Findings and caveats of the study: Ophthalmopathy versus stable hyperthyroidism: 13-signature model gave 87.88% sensitivity, approximately 80% specificity.

Germline CDR1 reads SQVTM; CDR2 reads ANQGSEA. V lost 8 bases and J 2 bases, leaving 9 bases between the germline ends. CDR3 length equals 11 residues. The table lists this clonotype with a count of one. The antigen is not known. From RNA, the CDR3 regions of TCR beta chains were amplified and sequenced. HTBI-primed RT-PCR formed the first round, and a multiplex PCR formed the second. TCRdb independently ran MiXCR on the multiplex PCR reads; one entry per CDR3 protein. The table has some 1.1 million distinct CDR3 sequences, less than 45% seen once. The source is an adult man with Graves' hyperthyroidism. The chain couples TRBV29-1 to TRBJ2-5; the D is unclear. Sequencing was carried out using peripheral blood or thyroid tissue (not recorded which). The DNA of the CDR3 is TGCAGCAGTGTTTGGCAAGAGACCCAGTACTTC. It specifies CSSVWQETQYF.